The 5 T cell receptor beta chains reported below all come from one sample, sequenced in a study of long-term antiretroviral therapy in people with HIV (dated by TCRdb to the early 2020s). The immunoSEQ hsTCRB v3.0 assay was used at survey level resolution for TRB variable region sequencing. TCRdb re-hosts the immuneACCESS table, in-frame sequences only. Its copies lack some clones; in the studies checked, an unresolved V gene accounts for under half of them, and the cause for the rest is not known. This sample is represented by tens of thousands of clones; around nine tenths of them were singletons. Jointly, the top ten make up around 5.1% of the sample. The sample in question was unsorted PBMCs, obtained 0.1 years before starting antiretroviral therapy. All receptors derive from a woman aged 50 to 60 with HIV.

The chain recombines TRBV5-1 with TRBJ2-1; TRBD2 matches 8 bases. Per germline, CDR1 SGHRS and CDR2 YFSETQ. The V gene end was trimmed by 0 bases and the J gene end by 10 bases; junction bases not matched to a gene: 6. This CDR3 is built from 14 residues. The CDR3 nucleotides read TGCGCCAGCAGCTTGGCCGGGGGGGGAAACGAGCAGTTCTTC. This translates into CASSLAGGGNEQFF.

The CDR3 spells CASSISDFF. The CDR3 DNA reads TGTGCCAGTAGTATCTCTGACTTCTTC. The rearrangement links TRBV19 to TRBJ2-1, with D unresolved. CDR1 is LNHDA and CDR2 is SQIVND in the germline V gene (reference sequence). The CDR3 length is 9 residues. Trimming stripped 3 bases from V and 16 bases from J, with 7 bases between.

The rearrangement links TRBV19 to TRBJ2-3; TRBD1 agrees at 9 bases. Germline CDR1 LNHDA, CDR2 SQIVND (reference sequence). The CDR3 totals 12 residues. Trimming cost V 9 bases and J 3 bases; bases outside gene matches: 1. The CDR3 DNA reads as TGTGCCAGGGGGACAGGGACAGATACGCAGTATTTT. Residues: CARGTGTDTQYF.

The rearrangement links TRBV5-4 to TRBJ2-3; 11 positions match TRBD1. J gave up 8 bases and V 0 bases, and 8 bases lay outside the gene matches. The length of the CDR3 is 16 residues. Germline V gives CDR1 SGHNT, CDR2 YYREEE (reference sequence). Here the CDR3 reads CASSLVRDRGTATQYF. CDR3 DNA: TGTGCCAGCAGCTTGGTCCGGGACAGGGGGACGGCTACGCAGTATTTT.

This clone was picked up one time. The chain joins TRBV25-1 to TRBJ1-4; D uncertain. The germline CDR1 and CDR2 sequences are MGHDK and SYGVNS. The CDR3 spans 15 residues. V shed 5 bases and J shed 6 bases, with 16 bases lying between them. Here the CDR3 reads CASSRFRTSDEKLFF. CDR3 DNA: TGTGCCAGCAGTCGGTTCAGGACGTCAGATGAAAAACTGTTTTTT.